The 25 T cell receptor beta chains presented below share a single source sample, sequenced in a study of T cell repertoires in aging, cancer and after chemotherapy. The template was genomic DNA from peripheral blood, not RNA. A mixed TRB-A/B primer pool amplified rearranged TRB by multiplex touch-down PCR. Each CDR3 protein is one row after TCRdb ran MiXCR on the multiplex PCR reads. This table has about 19,000 distinct CDR3 sequences, 35% to 40% appearing once. The sequencing input was blood. The receptors shown here come from a human donor with a solid tumor.

This clonotype was detected only a few times. The rearrangement joins TRBV7-2 to TRBJ2-1; 8 bases agree with TRBD1. Germline CDR1 reads SGHTA; CDR2 reads FQGNSA. This CDR3 is built from 14 residues. The junction had 5 bases not matched to a gene; V was cut back by 5 bases and J by 5 bases. CDR3: CASSLQGGHNEQFF. The DNA for the CDR3 is TGTGCCAGCAGCCTACAGGGGGGACACAATGAGCAGTTCTTC.

The V and J genes are TRBV12-3 or TRBV12-4 and TRBJ2-1; D possibly corresponds to TRBD1 (5 bases). This CDR3 comprises 11 residues. V was clipped by 6 bases and J by 10 bases, with 10 bases between them. The CDR3 region has the DNA TGTGCCAGCAGCCCCCAGGGAGAGCAGTTCTTC. Translating it yields CASSPQGEQFF.

The sample holds a few counts of this clonotype. The V and J genes are TRBV6-6 and TRBJ2-3, with 7 bases identical to TRBD2. The V gene end was trimmed by 4 bases and the J gene end by 9 bases; junction bases not matched to a gene: 19. The germline V gene has CDR1 MNHNY and CDR2 SVGAGI (reference sequence). The CDR3 is made up of 17 amino acids. The CDR3 loop is CASSSLPGGERLPTQYF. CDR3 in DNA: TGTGCCAGCAGTTCCTTACCTGGGGGGGAGCGCCTCCCGACGCAGTATTTT.

The sample holds a few counts of this clonotype. The V call is TRBV5-4, the J call TRBJ1-5; D gene ambiguous. This CDR3 has 13 amino acids. Germline CDR1 SGHNT, CDR2 YYREEE (reference sequence). The V gene lost 0 bases and the J gene lost 9 bases, with 10 bases spanning the gap. DNA of the CDR3: TGTGCCAGCAGCTTGGATCTTGGTCCGCCCCAGCATTTT. It encodes CASSLDLGPPQHF.

This clonotype appeared a few times. This sequence joins TRBV18 and TRBJ2-3; a weak D match, TRBD2 (6 bases). The V and J ends lost 3 bases and 0 bases respectively, with 7 bases between them. The CDR3 runs to 14 residues. Germline CDR1 KGHSH, CDR2 LQKENI. The CDR3 region has the DNA TGTGCCAGCTCACCTGGGACTAGCACAGATACGCAGTATTTT. Translation gives CASSPGTSTDTQYF.

This chain connects TRBV2 to TRBJ2-1; 12 nucleotides agree with TRBD1. Germline CDR1 SNHLY, CDR2 FYNNEI. The CDR3 runs 13 residues. V lost 6 bases and J lost 10; bases outside the gene matches: 4. The CDR3 DNA sequence: TGTGCCAGCAGGGGGACAGGGGGCGGGGAGCAGTTCTTC. Its translation: CASRGTGGGEQFF.

About this clonotype: One base away lies a much larger clone, so this may be a sequencing read error. J is TRBJ2-2 and V is TRBV19; D remains ambiguous. The CDR3 extends over 16 amino acids. Per the germline V gene, CDR1 is LNHDA and CDR2 is SQIVND (reference sequence). Trimming took 7 bases from V and 6 from J, leaving 21 bases between them. For the CDR3, the DNA is TGTGCCAGTACTCCCCATGGGCAGTTTTATGCCGGGGAGCTGTTTTTT. Amino acid sequence: CASTPHGQFYAGELFF. Drawing the rest from reference TRBV19 and TRBJ2-2, the complete variable domain is DGGITQSPKYLFRKEGQNVTLSCEQNLNHDAMYWYRQDPGQGLRLIYYSQIVNDFQKGDIAEGYSVSREKKESFPLTVTSAQKNPTAFYLCASTPHGQFYAGELFFGEGSRLTVL.

This chain links TRBV5-1 with TRBJ2-1; 11 bases are shared with TRBD2. CDR3 length equals 15 residues. The trim removed 4 bases at V and 5 bases at J, leaving 5 bases unmatched. CDR1 and CDR2 (germline): SGHRS, YFSETQ. Here the CDR3 DNA reads TGCGCCAGCAGCGACCTAGCGGGAGGAGACAATGAGCAGTTCTTC. It translates to CASSDLAGGDNEQFF.

The chain employs TRBV6-2 or TRBV6-3 and TRBJ1-1; D call uncertain. The germline V gene has CDR1 MNHEY and CDR2 SVGEGT. The CDR3 loop spans 13 amino acids. Deletions cut 4 bases from V and 1 base from J, with 7 bases between. The CDR3, as DNA: TGTGCCAGCAGTTTTGTGGGGAACACTGAAGCTTTCTTT. Residues: CASSFVGNTEAFF.

This chain links TRBV6-1 with TRBJ2-3; D is ambiguous. The CDR3 runs 12 residues. V lost 5 bases and J lost 10, with 13 bases in between. Germline CDR1 is MNHNS and CDR2 is SASEGT. CDR3 residues: CASSTIHYPQYF. CDR3 sequence (DNA): TGTGCCAGCAGTACGATACATTACCCGCAGTATTTT.

This clonotype is labeled medium-sized. V gene TRBV30 combines with J gene TRBJ2-2, with D unresolved. Trimming took 0 bases from V and 4 from J, leaving 12 bases between them. From germline, CDR1 is GTSNPN and CDR2 SVGIG (reference sequence). The CDR3 is 15 amino acids. Here the CDR3 reads CAWSVGAAITGELFF. The DNA for the CDR3 is TGTGCCTGGAGTGTAGGTGCCGCGATCACCGGGGAGCTGTTTTTT.

The chain joins TRBV19 to TRBJ2-1, with TRBD2 identical over 9 bases. V dropped 6 bases and J dropped 4; count of bases not matched to a gene: 7. The CDR3 length is 15 residues. From germline, CDR1 is LNHDA and CDR2 SQIVND (reference sequence). The CDR3, as DNA: TGTGCCAGTAGACCGACTAGCGGCTTTTACAATGAGCAGTTCTTC. Translation gives CASRPTSGFYNEQFF.

This clonotype is termed medium-sized. The chain links TRBV9 to TRBJ2-2; no reliable D call. Germline CDR1 and CDR2: SGDLS and YYNGEE. The CDR3 has 15 residues. With 3 bases removed from V and 0 bases from J, the gap between germline ends came to 9 bases. The CDR3 loop is CASSGFAANTGELFF. The DNA for the CDR3 is TGTGCCAGCAGCGGTTTTGCGGCGAACACCGGGGAGCTGTTTTTT.

This rearrangement joins TRBV20-1 to TRBJ1-4, with D perhaps matching TRBD1 (5 bases). CDR3 length: 14 residues. The germline V gene has CDR1 DFQATT and CDR2 SNEGSKA (reference sequence). The CDR3 bases are TGCAGGGCCCTTGCCGACAGTTTTAATGAAAAACTGTTTTTT. Translated, it gives CRALADSFNEKLFF.

This chain joins TRBV7-9 and TRBJ2-5; 14 positions agree with TRBD2. This CDR3 contains 15 residues. Germline CDR1 and CDR2: SEHNR and FQNEAQ (reference sequence). Unmatched junction bases numbered 3, after V lost 5 bases and J lost 4 bases. CDR3 sequence reads: CASSPGTSGRETQYF. CDR3 nucleotide sequence: TGTGCCAGCAGCCCTGGGACTAGCGGGAGAGAGACCCAGTACTTC.

The chain links TRBV10-3 to TRBJ1-3, with unresolved D. This CDR3 contains 15 residues. V shed 5 bases and J shed 0 bases, with 11 bases lying between them. CDR1 is ENHRY and CDR2 is SYGVKD in the germline V gene. In DNA form, the CDR3 reads TGTGCCATCAGTAGCGAGCGACACTCTGGAAACACCATATATTTT. Encoded protein: CAISSERHSGNTIYF.

In this sample, this clonotype turned up a few times. CDR3 bases: TGTGCCAGCAGTTTATACCCTCCGGGCCCTTCATACAATGAGCAGTTCTTC. This encodes CASSLYPPGPSYNEQFF. The rearrangement joins TRBV27 to TRBJ2-1; unclear D gene. Deletions cut 1 base from V and 4 bases from J, with 17 bases between. CDR1 is MNHEY and CDR2 is SMNVEV in the germline V gene (reference sequence). This CDR3 is 17 amino acids long.

The chain links TRBV11-2 to TRBJ2-1; D is unclear. The V gene's germline CDR1 is SGHAT and CDR2 FQNNGV. CDR3 length equals 17 residues. V was clipped by 1 base and J by 0 bases, with 13 bases between them. The CDR3 coding sequence is TGTGCCAGCAGCTTAGGGGGTGCGCGGAGCTCCTACAATGAGCAGTTCTTC. Residues: CASSLGGARSSYNEQFF.

This rearrangement joins TRBV19 to TRBJ1-5; D gene unclear. The length of the CDR3 is 18 residues. V gave up 1 base and J gave up 0 bases, with 16 bases separating them. Germline values: CDR1 LNHDA, CDR2 SQIVND (reference sequence). In DNA form, the CDR3 reads TGTGCCAGTAGTATAGCTAAGATCAGGATCCTTAGCAATCAGCCCCAGCATTTT. Its protein product is CASSIAKIRILSNQPQHF.

This clonotype was seen only once. The V call is TRBV6-5, the J call TRBJ1-2; TRBD1 matches at 12 bases. The trim removed 6 bases at V and 8 bases at J, leaving 13 bases unmatched. CDR3 length: 16 residues. The germline V gene has CDR1 MNHEY and CDR2 SVGAGI. The CDR3 here is CASRGISGTGGVGYTF. The CDR3 nucleotides are TGTGCCAGCAGGGGTATATCCGGGACAGGGGGCGTAGGCTACACCTTC.

The V gene is TRBV14, the J gene TRBJ2-5; TRBD1 is a possible D gene (7 bases). The CDR3 runs 14 residues. Germline V gene data show CDR1 as SGHDN and CDR2 as FVKESK. Deletions cut 5 bases from V and 5 bases from J, with 15 bases between. CDR3 coding DNA: TGTGCCAGCAGCGCGGGACAGCCGGCCGAGACCCAGTACTTC. It yields the protein CASSAGQPAETQYF.

The chain employs TRBV6-1 and TRBJ2-5; D not certain. The length of the CDR3 is 13 residues. Between the trimmed V and J ends, which lost 7 bases and 0 bases, there was a span of 9 bases. From germline, CDR1 is MNHNS and CDR2 SASEGT. The DNA for the CDR3 is TGTGCCAGCAAAGAGTCATACCAAGAGACCCAGTACTTC. Its protein product is CASKESYQETQYF.

The V gene is TRBV6-1, the J gene TRBJ2-2, with D maybe TRBD2 (6 bases). The length of the CDR3 is 16 residues. The V end was cut by 0 bases, the J end by 9 bases, with 17 bases between. Germline CDR1 is MNHNS and CDR2 is SASEGT. This CDR3 is CASSEALGRGTWELFF. The DNA of the CDR3 is TGTGCCAGCAGTGAAGCATTGGGCCGGGGGACCTGGGAGCTGTTTTTT.

The genes are TRBV13 and TRBJ2-5; D is possibly TRBD2 (6 bases). The CDR3 has 13 residues. V lost 5 bases to trimming and J lost 4 bases, with 11 bases between them. The germline V gene encodes CDR1 PRHDT and CDR2 FYEKMQ (reference sequence). The CDR3 DNA is TGTGCCAGCAGCCGGCGGGGTGGAGAGACCCAGTACTTC. This encodes CASSRRGGETQYF.

The gene calls are TRBV5-6 and TRBJ1-2; no reliable D call. Per the germline V gene, CDR1 is SGHDT and CDR2 is YYEEEE. The V end lost 1 base, the J end lost 4 bases, and 11 bases lay between the germline ends. The CDR3 is made up of 14 amino acids. This chain's CDR3 is CASSLTTRTYGYTF. The CDR3 nucleotides are TGTGCCAGCAGCTTGACGACGCGAACCTATGGCTACACCTTC.